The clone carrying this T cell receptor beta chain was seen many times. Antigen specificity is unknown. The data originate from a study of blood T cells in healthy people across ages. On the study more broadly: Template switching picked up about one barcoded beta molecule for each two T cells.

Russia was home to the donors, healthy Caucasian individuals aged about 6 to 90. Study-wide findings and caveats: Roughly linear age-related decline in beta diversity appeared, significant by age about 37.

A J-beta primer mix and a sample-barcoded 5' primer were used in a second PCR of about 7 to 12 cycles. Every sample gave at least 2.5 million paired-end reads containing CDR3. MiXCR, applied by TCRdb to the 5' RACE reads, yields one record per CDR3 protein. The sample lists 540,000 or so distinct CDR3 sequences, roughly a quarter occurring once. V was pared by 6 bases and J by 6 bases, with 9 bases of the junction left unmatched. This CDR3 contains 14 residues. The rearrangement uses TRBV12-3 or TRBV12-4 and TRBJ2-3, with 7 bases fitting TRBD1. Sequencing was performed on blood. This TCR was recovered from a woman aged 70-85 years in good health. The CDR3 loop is CASRSTGARDTQYF. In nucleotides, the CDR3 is TGTGCCAGCAGATCCACAGGGGCTCGTGATACGCAGTATTTT.